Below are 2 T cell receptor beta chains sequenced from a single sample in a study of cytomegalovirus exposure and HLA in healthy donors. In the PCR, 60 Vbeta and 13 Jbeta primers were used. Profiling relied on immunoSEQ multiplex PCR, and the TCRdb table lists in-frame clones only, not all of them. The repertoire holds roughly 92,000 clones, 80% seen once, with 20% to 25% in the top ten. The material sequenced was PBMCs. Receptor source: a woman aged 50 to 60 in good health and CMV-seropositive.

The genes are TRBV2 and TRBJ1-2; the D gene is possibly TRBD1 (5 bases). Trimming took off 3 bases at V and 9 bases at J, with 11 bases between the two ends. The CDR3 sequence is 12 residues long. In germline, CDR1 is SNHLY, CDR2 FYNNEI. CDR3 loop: CASSDEPGSYTF. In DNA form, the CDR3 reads TGTGCCAGCAGTGATGAGCCAGGGAGCTACACCTTC.

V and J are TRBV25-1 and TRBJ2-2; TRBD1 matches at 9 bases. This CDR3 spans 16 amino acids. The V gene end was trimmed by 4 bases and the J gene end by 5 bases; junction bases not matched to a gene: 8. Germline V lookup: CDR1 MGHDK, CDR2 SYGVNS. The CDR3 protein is CASSVWGQGGTGELFF. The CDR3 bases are TGTGCCAGCAGTGTTTGGGGACAGGGAGGTACCGGGGAGCTGTTTTTT.